The subject of this entry is one TCR beta chain. The data belong to a study of blood T cell repertoires in COVID-19. The V gene end was trimmed by 0 bases and the J gene end by 6 bases; junction bases not matched to a gene: 4. The CDR3 extends over 14 amino acids. Germline V gene data show CDR1 as SGHNT and CDR2 as YYREEE (reference sequence). Produced via immunoSEQ multiplex PCR; TCRdb's table is partial and in-frame only. Of about 400,000 clones detected, approximately 88% appear once; the ten largest clones hold approximately 2.1%. V gene TRBV5-4 combines with J gene TRBJ2-7, with 9 bases matching TRBD1. Sequencing was carried out using PBMCs or T cells enriched from blood (not recorded which). This sequence was found in a woman between 40 and 55 years old with acute COVID-19. CDR3 in DNA: TGTGCCAGCAGCTTGGAACAGGGGGCAGGCGAGCAGTACTTC. Protein: CASSLEQGAGEQYF.